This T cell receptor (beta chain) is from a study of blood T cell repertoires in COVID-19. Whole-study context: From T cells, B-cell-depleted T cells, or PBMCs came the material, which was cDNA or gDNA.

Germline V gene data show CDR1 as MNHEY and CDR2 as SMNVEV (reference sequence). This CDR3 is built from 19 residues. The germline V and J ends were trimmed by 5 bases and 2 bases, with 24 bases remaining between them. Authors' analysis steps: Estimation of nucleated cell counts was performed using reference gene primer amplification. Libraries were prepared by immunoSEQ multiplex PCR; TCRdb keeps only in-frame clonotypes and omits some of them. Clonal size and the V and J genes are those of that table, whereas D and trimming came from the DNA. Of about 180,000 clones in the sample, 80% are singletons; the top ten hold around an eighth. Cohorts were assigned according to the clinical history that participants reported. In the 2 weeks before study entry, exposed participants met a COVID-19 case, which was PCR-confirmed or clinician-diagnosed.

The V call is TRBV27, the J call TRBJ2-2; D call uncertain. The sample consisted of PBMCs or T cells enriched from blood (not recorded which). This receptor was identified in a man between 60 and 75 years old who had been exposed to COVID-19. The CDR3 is CASSTNPAAAARNTGELFF. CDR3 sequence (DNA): TGTGCCAGCAGTACGAACCCGGCGGCGGCAGCTCGTAACACCGGGGAGCTGTTTTTT.